The subject of this entry is one T cell receptor (beta chain). The V segment lost 3 bases and the J segment 8 bases; nucleotides outside the gene matches: 6. From germline, CDR1 is SGHNT and CDR2 YENEEA. The CDR3 length is 16 residues. These data originate in a study of blood T cell repertoires in COVID-19. Study-level information: The United States, Italy and Spain provided the acute and convalescent COVID-19 samples. Nucleic acid was either cDNA or gDNA, and it came from T cells, B-cell-depleted T cells, or PBMCs.

Methods used by the authors: The assay estimated nucleated cells by amplifying reference gene primers. The data were produced by immunoSEQ multiplex PCR, yet TCRdb's version contains in-frame clones alone and is incomplete. V and J calls and clone size are those listed in that table; D and trimming were worked out from the DNA. The sample has 120,000 or so clones, around three quarters seen once. Sequenced sample: peripheral blood. This sequence originates from a man between 60 and 75 years old with active or convalescent COVID-19. The gene calls are TRBV11-3 and TRBJ2-1; 14 nucleotides align to TRBD2. This chain's CDR3 is CASSLWGLAGDDEQFF. CDR3 DNA: TGTGCCAGCAGCTTGTGGGGACTAGCGGGAGACGATGAGCAGTTCTTC.